What follows are 3 T cell receptor beta chains derived from one specimen sequenced in a study of cytomegalovirus exposure and HLA in healthy donors. Use of 60 Vbeta and 13 Jbeta primers characterized the PCR. The table came from immunoSEQ multiplex PCR; TCRdb's copy has only in-frame clones and leaves some out. The sample lists about 140,000 clones, roughly 75% occurring once. Source material: PBMCs. The receptors were sampled from a man aged 18 to 29 in good health and CMV-seropositive.

This clone has a single count. The rearrangement joins TRBV27 to TRBJ1-1, with a tentative D call TRBD1 (5 bases). Deletions cut 5 bases from V and 6 bases from J, with 19 bases between. Germline lookup yields CDR1 MNHEY and CDR2 SMNVEV (reference sequence). There are 15 residues in the CDR3. In nucleotides, the CDR3 is TGTGCCAGCAGTCGCAGGGCAGGGTTTATCTCTGAAGCTTTCTTT. It is translated as CASSRRAGFISEAFF.

V usage is TRBV2 and J usage is TRBJ2-7; D not resolved. The CDR3 is 16 residues long. Per the germline V gene, CDR1 is SNHLY and CDR2 is FYNNEI. V was shortened by 8 bases and J by 0 bases, with 20 bases between the two germline ends. The CDR3 loop is CASRLYTPSRSYEQYF. The CDR3 DNA reads TGTGCCAGCCGACTGTATACACCGTCCCGCTCCTACGAGCAGTACTTC. Full variable domain (outside the CDR3, taken from reference TRBV2 and TRBJ2-7): EPEVTQTPSHQVTQMGQEVILRCVPISNHLYFYWYRQILGQKVEFLVSFYNNEISEKSEIFDDQFSVERPDGSNFTLKIRSTKLEDSAMYFCASRLYTPSRSYEQYFGPGTRLTVT.

CDR3 DNA: TGTGCCAGCAGCTTAGCCAGGGAGGATGAAAAACTGTTTTTT. It codes for CASSLAREDEKLFF. The chain joins TRBV11-2 to TRBJ1-4, with D maybe TRBD1 (5 bases). The germline V and J ends were trimmed by 1 base and 6 bases, with 9 bases remaining between them. CDR1 and CDR2 (germline): SGHAT, FQNNGV. This CDR3 is 14 amino acids long.